This section outlines one TCR beta chain sequence together with its context. The record originates from a study of blood T cell repertoires in COVID-19. J lost 5 bases, V lost 0 bases, and 4 bases had no gene match. The germline gives CDR1 MNHEY, CDR2 SVGAGI. The CDR3 loop spans 16 amino acids. TCRdb's copy holds only in-frame clones and misses some; the assay was immunoSEQ multiplex PCR. The sample has approximately 250,000 clones, around four fifths seen once. Self-reported history from a screening survey and questionnaire set each donor's cohort. The clonotype comes from a man aged 35 to 55 who had recovered from COVID-19. The chain has TRBV6-5 and TRBJ2-1; 10 bases agree with TRBD2. Sequences were obtained from PBMCs or T cells enriched from blood (not recorded which). The CDR3 here is CASSYSGLAHHNEQFF. CDR3 nucleotide sequence: TGTGCCAGCAGTTACTCGGGACTAGCGCACCACAATGAGCAGTTCTTC.